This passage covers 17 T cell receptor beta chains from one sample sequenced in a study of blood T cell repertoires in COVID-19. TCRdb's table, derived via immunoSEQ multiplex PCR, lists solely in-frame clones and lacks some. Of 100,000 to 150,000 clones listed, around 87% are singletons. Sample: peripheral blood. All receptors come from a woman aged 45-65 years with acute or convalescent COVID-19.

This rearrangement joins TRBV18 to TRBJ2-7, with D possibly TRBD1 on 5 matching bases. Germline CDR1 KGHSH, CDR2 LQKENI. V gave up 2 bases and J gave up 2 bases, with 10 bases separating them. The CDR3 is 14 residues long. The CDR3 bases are TGTGCCAGCTCACCAGGCAGGGCGACCTACGAGCAGTACTTC. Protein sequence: CASSPGRATYEQYF.

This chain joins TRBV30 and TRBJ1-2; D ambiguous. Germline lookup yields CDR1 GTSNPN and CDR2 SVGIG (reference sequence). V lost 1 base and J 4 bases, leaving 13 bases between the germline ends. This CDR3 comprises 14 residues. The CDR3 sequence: CAWSAILVSYGYTF. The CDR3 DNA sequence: TGTGCCTGGAGTGCCATCTTAGTTTCCTATGGCTACACCTTC.

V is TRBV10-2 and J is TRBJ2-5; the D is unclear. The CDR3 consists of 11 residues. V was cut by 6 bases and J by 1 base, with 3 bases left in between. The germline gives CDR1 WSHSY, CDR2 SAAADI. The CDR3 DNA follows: TGCGCCAGCAGCCTCCAAGAGACCCAGTACTTC. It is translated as CASSLQETQYF.

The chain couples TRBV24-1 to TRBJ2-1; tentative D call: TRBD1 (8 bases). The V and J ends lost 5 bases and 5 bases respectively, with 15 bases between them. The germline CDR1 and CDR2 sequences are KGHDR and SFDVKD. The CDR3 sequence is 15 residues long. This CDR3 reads CATSARTGRDNEQFF. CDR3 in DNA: TGTGCCACCAGTGCTAGGACAGGGAGGGACAATGAGCAGTTCTTC.

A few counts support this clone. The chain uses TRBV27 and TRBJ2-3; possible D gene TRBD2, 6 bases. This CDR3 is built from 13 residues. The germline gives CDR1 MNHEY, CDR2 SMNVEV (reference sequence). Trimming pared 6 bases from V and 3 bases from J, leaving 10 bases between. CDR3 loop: CASSSSGTDTQYF. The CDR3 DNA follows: TGTGCCAGCAGCTCCAGCGGGACAGATACGCAGTATTTT.

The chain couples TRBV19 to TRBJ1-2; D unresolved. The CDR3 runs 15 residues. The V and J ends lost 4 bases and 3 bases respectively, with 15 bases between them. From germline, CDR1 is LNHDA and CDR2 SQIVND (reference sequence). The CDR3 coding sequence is TGTGCCAGTAGTAGATTCCGGGGTTTCGACTATGGCTACACCTTC. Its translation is CASSRFRGFDYGYTF.

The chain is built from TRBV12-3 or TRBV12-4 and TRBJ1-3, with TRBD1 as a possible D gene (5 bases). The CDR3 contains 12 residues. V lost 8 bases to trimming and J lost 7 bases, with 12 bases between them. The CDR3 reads CASLGGVNTIYF. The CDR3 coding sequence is TGTGCCAGCCTGGGGGGGGTGAACACCATATATTTT.

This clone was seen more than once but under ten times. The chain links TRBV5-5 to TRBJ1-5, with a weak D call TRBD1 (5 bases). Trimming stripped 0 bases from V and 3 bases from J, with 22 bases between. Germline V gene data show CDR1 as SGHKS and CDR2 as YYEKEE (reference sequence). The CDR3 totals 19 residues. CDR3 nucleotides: TGTGCCAGCAGCTTGGGTACGGGGGGACCCGCACATCCCAATCAGCCCCAGCATTTT. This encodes CASSLGTGGPAHPNQPQHF. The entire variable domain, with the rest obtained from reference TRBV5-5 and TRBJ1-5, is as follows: DAGVTQSPTHLIKTRGQQVTLRCSPISGHKSVSWYQQVLGQGPQFIFQYYEKEERGRGNFPDRFSARQFPNYSSELNVNALLLGDSALYLCASSLGTGGPAHPNQPQHFGDGTRLSIL.

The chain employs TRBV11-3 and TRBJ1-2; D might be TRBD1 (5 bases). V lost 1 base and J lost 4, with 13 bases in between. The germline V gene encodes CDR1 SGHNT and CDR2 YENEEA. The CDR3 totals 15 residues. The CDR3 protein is CASSLAFGDSYGYTF. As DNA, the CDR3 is TGTGCCAGCAGCTTAGCCTTCGGGGACTCCTATGGCTACACCTTC. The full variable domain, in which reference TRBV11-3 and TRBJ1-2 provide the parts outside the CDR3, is EAGVVQSPRYKIIEKKQPVAFWCNPISGHNTLYWYLQNLGQGPELLIRYENEEAVDDSQLPKDRFSAERLKGVDSTLKIQPAELGDSAVYLCASSLAFGDSYGYTFGSGTRLTVV.

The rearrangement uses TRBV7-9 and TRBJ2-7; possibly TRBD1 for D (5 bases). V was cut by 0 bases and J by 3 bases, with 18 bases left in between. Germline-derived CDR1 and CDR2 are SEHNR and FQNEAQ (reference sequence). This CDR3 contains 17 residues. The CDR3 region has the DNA TGTGCCAGCAGCTTAGCTAATACAGGCCTCGTGGACTACGAGCAGTACTTC. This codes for CASSLANTGLVDYEQYF.

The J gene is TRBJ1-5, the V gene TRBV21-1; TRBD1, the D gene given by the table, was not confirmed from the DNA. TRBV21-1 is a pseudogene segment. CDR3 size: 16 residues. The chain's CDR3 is CASSPSHSGVLQPQHF. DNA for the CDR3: TGTGCCAGCAGCCCAAGCCATTCAGGGGTTTTGCAGCCCCAGCATTTT.

CDR3 DNA: TGCAGTGCTAATGAACTAGCGAGCTCCTACAATGAGCAGTTCTTC. This gives the protein CSANELASSYNEQFF. The chain couples TRBV20-1 to TRBJ2-1, with 7 bases identical to TRBD2. The junction had 6 bases not matched to a gene; V was cut back by 4 bases and J by 0 bases. The CDR3 consists of 15 residues. Germline CDR1 is DFQATT and CDR2 is SNEGSKA (reference sequence).

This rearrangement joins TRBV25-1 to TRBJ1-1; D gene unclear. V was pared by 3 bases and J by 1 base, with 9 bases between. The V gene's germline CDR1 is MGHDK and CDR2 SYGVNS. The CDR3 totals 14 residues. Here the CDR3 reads CASSEFYGNTEAFF. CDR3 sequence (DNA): TGTGCCAGCAGTGAGTTTTACGGGAACACTGAAGCTTTCTTT.

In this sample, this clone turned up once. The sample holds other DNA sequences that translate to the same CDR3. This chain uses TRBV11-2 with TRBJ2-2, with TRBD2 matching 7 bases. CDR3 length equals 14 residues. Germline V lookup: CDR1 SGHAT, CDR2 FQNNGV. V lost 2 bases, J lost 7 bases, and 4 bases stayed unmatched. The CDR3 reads CASSLTGGRGELFF. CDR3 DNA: TGTGCCAGCAGCTTAACGGGGGGTCGCGGGGAGCTGTTTTTT.

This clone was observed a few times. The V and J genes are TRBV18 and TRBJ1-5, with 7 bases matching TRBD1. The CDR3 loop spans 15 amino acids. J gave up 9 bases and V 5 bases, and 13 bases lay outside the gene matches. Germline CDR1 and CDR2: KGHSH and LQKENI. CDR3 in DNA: TGTGCCAGCTCAGCCAAACGAGGGGGCGAGGGGCCCCAGCATTTT. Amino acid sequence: CASSAKRGGEGPQHF.

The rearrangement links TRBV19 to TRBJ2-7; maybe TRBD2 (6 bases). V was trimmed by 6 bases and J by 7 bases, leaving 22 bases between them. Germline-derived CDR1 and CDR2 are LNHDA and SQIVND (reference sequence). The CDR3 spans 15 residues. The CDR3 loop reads CASRPTRDSGMEQYF. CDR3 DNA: TGTGCCAGTAGACCTACGAGGGACTCGGGGATGGAGCAGTACTTC.

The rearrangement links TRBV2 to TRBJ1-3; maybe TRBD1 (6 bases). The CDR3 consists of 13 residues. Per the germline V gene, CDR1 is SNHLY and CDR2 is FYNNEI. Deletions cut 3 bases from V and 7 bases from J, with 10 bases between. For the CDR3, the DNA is TGTGCCAGCAGTGACGGGAGGGGGAACACCATATATTTT. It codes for CASSDGRGNTIYF.